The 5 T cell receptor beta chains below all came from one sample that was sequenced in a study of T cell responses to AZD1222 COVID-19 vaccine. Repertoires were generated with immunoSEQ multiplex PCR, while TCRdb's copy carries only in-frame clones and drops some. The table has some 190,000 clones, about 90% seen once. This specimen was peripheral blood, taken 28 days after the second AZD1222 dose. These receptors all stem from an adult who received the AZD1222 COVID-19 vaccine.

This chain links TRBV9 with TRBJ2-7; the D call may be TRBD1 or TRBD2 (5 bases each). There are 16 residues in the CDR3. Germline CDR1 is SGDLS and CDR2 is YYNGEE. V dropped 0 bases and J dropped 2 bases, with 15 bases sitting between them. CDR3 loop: CASSVAVGTGTYEQYF. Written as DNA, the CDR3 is TGTGCCAGCAGCGTAGCCGTGGGGACGGGGACCTACGAGCAGTACTTC.

CDR3 region: CASSFSDRDGYGYTF. In DNA, the CDR3 is TGTGCCAGTAGTTTCTCGGACAGGGACGGCTATGGCTACACCTTC. The chain employs TRBV19 and TRBJ1-2, with 8 bases identical to TRBD1. Looked up from germline, CDR1 is LNHDA and CDR2 is SQIVND (reference sequence). J gave up 4 bases and V 5 bases, and 9 bases lay outside the gene matches. The CDR3 sequence is 15 residues long.

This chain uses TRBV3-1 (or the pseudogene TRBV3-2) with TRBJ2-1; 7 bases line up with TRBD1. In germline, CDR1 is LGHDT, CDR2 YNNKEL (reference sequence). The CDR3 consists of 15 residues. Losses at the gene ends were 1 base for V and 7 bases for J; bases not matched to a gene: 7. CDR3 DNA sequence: TGTGCCAGCAGCCAAGGGTCCCAGGGGGTAAATGAGCAGTTCTTC. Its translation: CASSQGSQGVNEQFF.

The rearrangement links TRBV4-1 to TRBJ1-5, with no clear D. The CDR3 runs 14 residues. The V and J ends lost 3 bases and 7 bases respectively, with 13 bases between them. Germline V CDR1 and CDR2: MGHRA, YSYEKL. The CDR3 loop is CASSQPTGRQPQHF. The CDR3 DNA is TGCGCCAGCAGCCAGCCTACGGGCCGGCAGCCCCAGCATTTT.

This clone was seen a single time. The CDR3 spells CASSQKSNYGYTF. Written as DNA, the CDR3 is TGTGCCAGCAGCCAGAAGAGCAACTATGGCTACACCTTC. The chain carries TRBV3-1 (or the pseudogene TRBV3-2) and TRBJ1-2; no firm D call. The CDR3 is made up of 13 amino acids. From germline, CDR1 is LGHDT and CDR2 YNNKEL (reference sequence). Trimming stripped 3 bases from V and 2 bases from J, with 7 bases between.